Included here is one TCR beta chain sequence, with context. This entry is derived from a study of CD8+CD57+ T cells in acquired aplastic anemia. V gave up 2 bases and J gave up 10 bases, with 18 bases separating them. The CDR3 extends over 14 amino acids. CDR1 is DFQATT, CDR2 SNEGSKA, per germline (reference sequence). Genomic DNA acted as the template from which TCR beta VDJ combination and CDR3 sequence profiling were carried out. TCRdb reanalysed the reads using MiXCR and keeps one entry per CDR3 protein. The profile shows around 190,000 distinct CDR3 sequences, approximately 60% of them singletons.

The origin of this receptor is a human donor in good health. What was sequenced was sorted CD4+, CD8+, or CD8+CD57+ T cells (not recorded which) from PBMCs. The chain uses TRBV20-1 and TRBJ2-1, with D possibly matching TRBD2 (6 bases). CDR3 amino acids: CSARSRLGWYEQFF. The CDR3, as DNA: TGCAGTGCTAGATCCCGACTAGGTTGGTACGAGCAGTTCTTC.